This T cell receptor beta chain was found in a study of blood T cell repertoires in COVID-19. Repertoires were generated with immunoSEQ multiplex PCR, while TCRdb's copy carries only in-frame clones and drops some. Of approximately 300,000 clones listed, 75% to 95% are singletons. Followed longitudinally, the Seattle patients had been enrolled during active infection. Sequencing was performed on peripheral blood. The TCR sequence derives from a woman aged 30 to 39 with COVID-19, enrolled during active disease.

Here the CDR3 DNA reads TGTGCCACCAGTGATTTTGGACAGGGAGCAGAGACCCAGTACTTC. It translates to CATSDFGQGAETQYF. The rearrangement joins TRBV24-1 to TRBJ2-5; 8 positions agree with TRBD1. Germline V gene lookup returns CDR1 KGHDR and CDR2 SFDVKD. There are 15 residues in the CDR3. V was pared by 1 base and J by 4 bases, with 4 bases of the junction left unmatched.